Sequencing of this TCR beta chain was carried out in a study of CD8 T cells in Susac syndrome. Germline assignment: CDR1 KGHDR and CDR2 SFDVKD. The CDR3 totals 15 residues. Germline trimming cut 5 bases from V and 8 bases from J; bases unmatched to any gene: 8. TEMRA cells underwent FACS enrichment and CD8+ and CD4+ T cells underwent negative isolation. Roughly 0.45 to 1 ug RNA was reverse transcribed with random hexamers. The amplification used immunoSEQ multiplex PCR on TCR beta CDR3; it spanned 54 Vbeta and 13 Jbeta. TCRdb re-called the immunoSEQ multiplex PCR reads with MiXCR, one entry per CDR3 protein. The repertoire holds approximately 150,000 distinct CDR3 sequences, roughly 95% seen once, with over 0.07% in the top ten.

The sample comprised CD4+ T cells from PBMCs. The rearrangement joins TRBV24-1 to TRBJ2-1; 10 bases match TRBD2. This TCR was sampled from a human donor in good health. The CDR3 DNA reads as TGTGCCACCAGTGGTTCTAGCGGGAGATACGATGAGCAGTTCTTC. Residues: CATSGSSGRYDEQFF.